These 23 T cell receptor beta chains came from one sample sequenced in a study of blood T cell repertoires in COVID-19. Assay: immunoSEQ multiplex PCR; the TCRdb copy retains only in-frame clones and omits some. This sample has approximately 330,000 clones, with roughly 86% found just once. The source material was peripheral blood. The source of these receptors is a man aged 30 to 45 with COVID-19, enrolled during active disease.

This CDR3 is CASSPERGLNQPQHF. Here the CDR3 DNA reads TGTGCCAGCAGCCCCGAAAGGGGTCTTAATCAGCCCCAGCATTTT. The chain employs TRBV28 and TRBJ1-5, with a weak D call TRBD1 (5 bases). Germline CDR1 and CDR2: MDHEN and SYDVKM. Trimming took off 6 bases at V and 4 bases at J, with 16 bases between the two ends. This CDR3 has 15 amino acids.

CDR3 sequence reads: CASSRYDRPPSSTYGYTF. CDR3 coding DNA: TGTGCCAGCAGTAGGTACGACAGGCCCCCCTCTTCAACCTATGGCTACACCTTC. V and J are TRBV28 and TRBJ1-2; D might be TRBD1 (6 bases). CDR3 length equals 18 residues. Deletions cut 5 bases from V and 4 bases from J, with 26 bases between. CDR1 and CDR2 (germline): MDHEN, SYDVKM.

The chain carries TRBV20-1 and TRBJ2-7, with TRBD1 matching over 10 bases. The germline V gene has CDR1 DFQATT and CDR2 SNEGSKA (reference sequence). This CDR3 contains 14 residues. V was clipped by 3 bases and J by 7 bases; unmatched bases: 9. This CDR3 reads CSASPRQGASEQYF. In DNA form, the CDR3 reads TGCAGTGCTAGTCCGCGACAGGGGGCGAGTGAGCAGTACTTC.

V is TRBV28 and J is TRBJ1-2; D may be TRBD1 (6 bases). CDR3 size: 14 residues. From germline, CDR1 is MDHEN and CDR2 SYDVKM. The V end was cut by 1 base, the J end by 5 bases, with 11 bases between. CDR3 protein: CASSLLGQAYGYTF. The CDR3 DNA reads TGTGCCAGCAGTTTATTGGGACAAGCTTATGGCTACACCTTC.

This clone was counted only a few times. The DNA of the CDR3 is TGTGCCAGCAGCTTGAAGGGACAGGGTACTGGCTACACCTTC. Amino acids: CASSLKGQGTGYTF. This chain uses TRBV5-8 with TRBJ1-2; 9 positions agree with TRBD1. Per the germline V gene, CDR1 is SGHTS and CDR2 is YDEGEE. CDR3 length: 14 amino acids. V trimming: 1 base; J trimming: 7 bases; junction bases outside the gene matches: 5. The variable domain in full, completed from reference TRBV5-8 and TRBJ1-2, reads EAGVTQSPTHLIKTRGQQATLRCSPISGHTSVYWYQQALGLGLQFLLWYDEGEERNRGNFPPRFSGRQFPNYSSELNVNALELEDSALYLCASSLKGQGTGYTFGSGTRLTVV.

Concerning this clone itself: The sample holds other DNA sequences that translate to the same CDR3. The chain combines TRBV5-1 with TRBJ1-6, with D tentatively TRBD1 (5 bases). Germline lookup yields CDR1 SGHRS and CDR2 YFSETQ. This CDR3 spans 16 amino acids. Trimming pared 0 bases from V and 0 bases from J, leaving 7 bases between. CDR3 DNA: TGCGCCAGCAGCTTGGACGACAGCTCCTATAATTCACCCCTCCACTTT. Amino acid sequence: CASSLDDSSYNSPLHF.

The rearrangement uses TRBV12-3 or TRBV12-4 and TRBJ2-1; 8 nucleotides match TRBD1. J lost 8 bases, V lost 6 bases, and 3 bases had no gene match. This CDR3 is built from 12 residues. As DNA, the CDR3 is TGTGCCAGCAGGGGCAGGGGGCATGAGCAGTTCTTC. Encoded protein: CASRGRGHEQFF.

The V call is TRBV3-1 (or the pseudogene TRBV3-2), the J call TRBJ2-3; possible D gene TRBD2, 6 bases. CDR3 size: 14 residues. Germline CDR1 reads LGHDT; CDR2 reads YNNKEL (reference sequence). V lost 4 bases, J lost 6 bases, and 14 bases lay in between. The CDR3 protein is CASSRSGGKDTQYF. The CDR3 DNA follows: TGTGCCAGCAGCCGCAGTGGAGGGAAGGATACGCAGTATTTT.

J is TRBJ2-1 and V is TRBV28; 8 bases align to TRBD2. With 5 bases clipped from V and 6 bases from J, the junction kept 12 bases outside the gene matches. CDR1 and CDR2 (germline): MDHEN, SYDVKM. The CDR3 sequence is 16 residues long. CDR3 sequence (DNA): TGTGCCAGCAGTACCGTCGGGAGGGCCTCGGCCAATGAGCAGTTCTTC. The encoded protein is CASSTVGRASANEQFF.

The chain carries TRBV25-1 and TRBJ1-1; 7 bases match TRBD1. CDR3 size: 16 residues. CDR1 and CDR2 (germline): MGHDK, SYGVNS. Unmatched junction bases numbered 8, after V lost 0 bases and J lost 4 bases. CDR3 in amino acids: CASSEYEGAGGTEAFF. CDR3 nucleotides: TGTGCCAGCAGTGAATACGAGGGGGCCGGGGGCACTGAAGCTTTCTTT.

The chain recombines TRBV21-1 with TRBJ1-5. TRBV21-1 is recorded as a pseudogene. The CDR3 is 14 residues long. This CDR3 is CASSEPGVVQPQHF. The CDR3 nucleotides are TGTGCCAGCAGCGAGCCCGGGGTCGTTCAGCCCCAGCATTTT.

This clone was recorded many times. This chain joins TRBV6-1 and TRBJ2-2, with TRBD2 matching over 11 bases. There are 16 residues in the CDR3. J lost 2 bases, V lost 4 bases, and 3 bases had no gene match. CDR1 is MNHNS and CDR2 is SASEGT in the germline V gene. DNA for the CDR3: TGTGCCAGCAGTGGGAGACTAGCGGGAAACACCGGGGAGCTGTTTTTT. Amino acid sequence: CASSGRLAGNTGELFF.

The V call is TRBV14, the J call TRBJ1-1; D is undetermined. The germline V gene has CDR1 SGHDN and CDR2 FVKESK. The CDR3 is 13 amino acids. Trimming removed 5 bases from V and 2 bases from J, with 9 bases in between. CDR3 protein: CASSSHSNTEAFF. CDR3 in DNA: TGTGCCAGCAGCAGCCATTCAAACACTGAAGCTTTCTTT.

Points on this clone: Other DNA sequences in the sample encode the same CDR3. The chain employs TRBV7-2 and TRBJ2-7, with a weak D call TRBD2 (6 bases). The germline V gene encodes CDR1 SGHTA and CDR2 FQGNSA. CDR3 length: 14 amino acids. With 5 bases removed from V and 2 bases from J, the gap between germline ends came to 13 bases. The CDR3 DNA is TGTGCCAGCAGCCCCCAGGGAGGAGCCTACGAGCAGTACTTC. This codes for CASSPQGGAYEQYF.

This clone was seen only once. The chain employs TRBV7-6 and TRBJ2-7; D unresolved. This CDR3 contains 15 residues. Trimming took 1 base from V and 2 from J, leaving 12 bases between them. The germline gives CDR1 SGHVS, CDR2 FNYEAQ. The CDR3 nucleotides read TGTGCCAGCAGCTTAGGTGTACACGTAACCTACGAGCAGTACTTC. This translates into CASSLGVHVTYEQYF.

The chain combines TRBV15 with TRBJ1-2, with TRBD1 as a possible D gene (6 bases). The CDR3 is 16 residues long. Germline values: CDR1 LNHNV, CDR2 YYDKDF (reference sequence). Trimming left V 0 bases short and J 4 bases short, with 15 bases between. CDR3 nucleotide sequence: TGTGCCACCAGCAGAGATATGACAGGAGCATTCTATGGCTACACCTTC. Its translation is CATSRDMTGAFYGYTF.

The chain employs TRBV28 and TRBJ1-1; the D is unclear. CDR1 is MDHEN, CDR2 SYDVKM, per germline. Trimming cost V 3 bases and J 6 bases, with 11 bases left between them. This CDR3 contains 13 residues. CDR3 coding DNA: TGTGCCAGCAGTTTGAGGGAACGCGCTGAAGCTTTCTTT. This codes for CASSLRERAEAFF.

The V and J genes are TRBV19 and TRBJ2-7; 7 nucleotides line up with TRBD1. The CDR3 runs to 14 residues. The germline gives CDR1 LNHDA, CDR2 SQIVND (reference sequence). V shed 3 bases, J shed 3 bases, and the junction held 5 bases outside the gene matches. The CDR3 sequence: CASSMGQLYYEQYF. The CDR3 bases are TGTGCCAGTAGTATGGGACAGCTCTACTACGAGCAGTACTTC.

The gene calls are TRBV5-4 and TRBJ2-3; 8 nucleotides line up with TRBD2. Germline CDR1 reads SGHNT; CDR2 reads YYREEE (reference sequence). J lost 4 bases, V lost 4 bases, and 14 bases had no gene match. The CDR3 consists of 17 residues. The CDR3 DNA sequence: TGTGCCAGCAGCCATCGAACTAGCGGAGGAGGGGCAGATACGCAGTATTTT. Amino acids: CASSHRTSGGGADTQYF.

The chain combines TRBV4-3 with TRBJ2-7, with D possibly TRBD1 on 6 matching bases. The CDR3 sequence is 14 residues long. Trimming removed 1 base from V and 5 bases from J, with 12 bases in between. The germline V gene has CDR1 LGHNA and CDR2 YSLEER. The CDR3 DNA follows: TGCGCCAGCAGCCAAGGGGGCAGGGGTGACGAGCAGTACTTC. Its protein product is CASSQGGRGDEQYF.

This CDR3 reads CASSLEVLILTGGGEAFF. The CDR3 region has the DNA TGCGCCAGCAGCTTGGAGGTCCTGATACTGACAGGTGGTGGGGAAGCTTTCTTT. The V gene is TRBV5-1, the J gene TRBJ1-1; the D gene is possibly TRBD1 (6 bases). V lost 0 bases, J lost 8 bases, and 26 bases lay in between. Per the germline V gene, CDR1 is SGHRS and CDR2 is YFSETQ. The CDR3 is 18 amino acids.

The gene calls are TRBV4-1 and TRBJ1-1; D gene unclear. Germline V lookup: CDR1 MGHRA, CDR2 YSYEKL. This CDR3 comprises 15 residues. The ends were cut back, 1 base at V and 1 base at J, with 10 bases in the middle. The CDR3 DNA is TGCGCCAGCAGCCAAGTCTTAGCTTCGAACACTGAAGCTTTCTTT. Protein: CASSQVLASNTEAFF.

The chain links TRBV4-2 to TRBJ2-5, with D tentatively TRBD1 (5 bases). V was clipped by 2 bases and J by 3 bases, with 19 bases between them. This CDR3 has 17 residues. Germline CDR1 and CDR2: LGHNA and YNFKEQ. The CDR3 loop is CASSQSTRPRGEETQYF. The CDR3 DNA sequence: TGTGCCAGCAGCCAATCTACCCGACCAAGGGGCGAAGAGACCCAGTACTTC.